This passage covers 23 T cell receptor beta chains from one sample sequenced in a study of blood T cell repertoires in COVID-19. TCRdb keeps only in-frame clones here, not all; method: immunoSEQ multiplex PCR. Here the sample spans around 68,000 clones, roughly 84% being singletons. What was sequenced was peripheral blood. The receptor source for this set is a woman aged 50 to 65 with acute or convalescent COVID-19.

This rearrangement joins TRBV3-1 (or the pseudogene TRBV3-2) to TRBJ1-2; 8 nucleotides line up with TRBD1. The CDR3 loop spans 13 amino acids. After removal of 2 bases from V and 7 bases from J, the junction contained 3 bases not matched to a gene. Germline-derived CDR1 and CDR2 are LGHDT and YNNKEL (reference sequence). The CDR3 loop reads CASSQIQGAGYTF. In nucleotides, the CDR3 is TGTGCCAGCAGCCAAATCCAGGGGGCTGGCTACACCTTC.

The chain employs TRBV20-1 and TRBJ2-7; D might be TRBD2 (6 bases). Germline CDR1 reads DFQATT; CDR2 reads SNEGSKA (reference sequence). The ends were cut back, 3 bases at V and 5 bases at J, with 11 bases in the middle. The CDR3 runs to 12 residues. This CDR3 is CSASQLADEQYF. CDR3 bases: TGCAGTGCTAGTCAACTAGCCGACGAGCAGTACTTC.

The chain links TRBV11-3 to TRBJ2-1; TRBD2 agrees at 14 bases. Germline CDR1 and CDR2: SGHNT and YENEEA. CDR3 size: 15 residues. V lost 5 bases, J lost 9 bases, and 6 bases stayed unmatched. CDR3 residues: CASSVGTSGSVEQFF. CDR3 DNA: TGTGCCAGCAGCGTGGGGACTAGCGGGAGCGTTGAGCAGTTCTTC.

The CDR3 is CASTQAARTAEAFF. CDR3 coding DNA: TGTGCCAGTACACAGGCCGCTCGTACGGCTGAAGCTTTCTTT. The rearrangement joins TRBV19 to TRBJ1-1, with D possibly TRBD1 on 5 matching bases. Trimming stripped 7 bases from V and 6 bases from J, with 18 bases between. The V gene's germline CDR1 is LNHDA and CDR2 SQIVND (reference sequence). This CDR3 is 14 amino acids long.

The chain joins TRBV28 to TRBJ2-7; a weak D match, TRBD1 (6 bases). The germline V and J ends were trimmed by 3 bases and 1 base, with 7 bases remaining between them. Per the germline V gene, CDR1 is MDHEN and CDR2 is SYDVKM. The CDR3 is made up of 13 amino acids. DNA for the CDR3: TGTGCCAGCAGTTTGAGGGGGTCCTACGAGCAGTACTTC. It translates to CASSLRGSYEQYF.

The V call is TRBV10-3, the J call TRBJ1-5; D remains ambiguous. Germline CDR1 ENHRY, CDR2 SYGVKD. CDR3 length: 15 residues. V lost 3 bases, J lost 2 bases, and 11 bases lay in between. The CDR3 region is CAISDGRHRNQPQHF. The CDR3 DNA follows: TGTGCCATCAGTGATGGGAGACACCGCAATCAGCCCCAGCATTTT.

This chain joins TRBV4-1 and TRBJ1-6, with D uncertain. Trimming left V 4 bases short and J 0 bases short, with 10 bases between. Germline V lookup: CDR1 MGHRA, CDR2 YSYEKL. The CDR3 is made up of 16 amino acids. The CDR3: CASSPEANSYNSPLHF. CDR3 nucleotide sequence: TGCGCCAGCAGCCCAGAGGCAAACTCCTATAATTCACCCCTCCACTTT.

The V call is TRBV7-6, the J call TRBJ2-2; D call uncertain. The CDR3 is 16 residues long. Germline V gene data show CDR1 as SGHVS and CDR2 as FNYEAQ. The V and J ends lost 3 bases and 0 bases respectively, with 11 bases between them. The CDR3 DNA reads TGTGCCAGCAGCTTCGGAGCGTTCGCGAACACCGGGGAGCTGTTTTTT. It encodes CASSFGAFANTGELFF. The full variable domain, its missing parts supplied by reference TRBV7-6 and TRBJ2-2, is GAGVSQSPRYKVTKRGQDVALRCDPISGHVSLYWYRQALGQGPEFLTYFNYEAQQDKSGLPNDRFSAERPEGSISTLTIQRTEQRDSAMYRCASSFGAFANTGELFFGEGSRLTVL.

The V and J genes are TRBV28 and TRBJ2-1; D perhaps matches TRBD1 (7 bases). Per the germline V gene, CDR1 is MDHEN and CDR2 is SYDVKM. Trimming stripped 5 bases from V and 4 bases from J, with 12 bases between. This CDR3 contains 14 residues. The CDR3 DNA is TGTGCCAGCAGTCCAGGGGGACTTTACAATGAGCAGTTCTTC. Amino acid sequence: CASSPGGLYNEQFF.

Remarks on this clone: The same CDR3 arises from other DNA sequences in this sample as well. This chain uses TRBV7-9 with TRBJ2-5, with D perhaps matching TRBD2 (5 bases). The V end was cut by 3 bases, the J end by 5 bases, with 10 bases between. Germline lookup yields CDR1 SEHNR and CDR2 FQNEAQ (reference sequence). The CDR3 sequence is 13 residues long. CDR3 region: CASSFSTGETQYF. For the CDR3, the DNA is TGTGCCAGCAGCTTTAGTACGGGGGAGACCCAGTACTTC. The whole variable domain, remainder taken from reference TRBV7-9 and TRBJ2-5, is DTGVSQNPRHKITKRGQNVTFRCDPISEHNRLYWYRQTLGQGPEFLTYFQNEAQLEKSRLLSDRFSAERPKGSFSTLEIQRTEQGDSAMYLCASSFSTGETQYFGPGTRLLVL.

This chain joins TRBV28 and TRBJ2-7, with 8 nucleotides matching TRBD1. CDR1 and CDR2 from the germline V gene are MDHEN and SYDVKM. The V gene end was trimmed by 6 bases and the J gene end by 6 bases; junction bases not matched to a gene: 13. The CDR3 is 15 residues long. The CDR3 DNA follows: TGTGCCAGCAGCTCTCCCCAGGGGGCGGGTTTCGAGCAGTACTTC. Translating it yields CASSSPQGAGFEQYF.

This clone appeared once. The chain is built from TRBV19 and TRBJ2-1; possibly TRBD1 for D (6 bases). The germline V gene encodes CDR1 LNHDA and CDR2 SQIVND (reference sequence). The CDR3 has 15 residues. V lost 5 bases, J lost 0 bases, and 11 bases lay in between. In DNA, the CDR3 is TGTGCCAGTAGTGAGACAGGATTCTCCTACAATGAGCAGTTCTTC. It yields the protein CASSETGFSYNEQFF.

The V call is TRBV18, the J call TRBJ1-6; tentative D call: TRBD1 (6 bases). V lost 4 bases and J lost 5, with 9 bases in between. The CDR3 has 14 residues. The germline CDR1 and CDR2 sequences are KGHSH and LQKENI. CDR3 nucleotide sequence: TGTGCCAGCTCACGGGACATTAATAATTCACCCCTCCACTTT. Translated, it gives CASSRDINNSPLHF.

The rearrangement joins TRBV5-4 to TRBJ1-1; TRBD1 might be the D (6 bases). V was trimmed by 3 bases and J by 3 bases, leaving 12 bases between them. This CDR3 region has 14 residues. CDR1 and CDR2 from the germline V gene are SGHNT and YYREEE (reference sequence). The CDR3 loop is CASSWGGGDTEAFF. CDR3 coding DNA: TGTGCCAGCAGCTGGGGGGGCGGGGACACTGAAGCTTTCTTT.

The chain uses TRBV7-2 and TRBJ1-2; 10 bases line up with TRBD1. This CDR3 is built from 15 residues. Germline V gene data show CDR1 as SGHTA and CDR2 as FQGNSA. The junction had 7 bases not matched to a gene; V was cut back by 1 base and J by 8 bases. In DNA form, the CDR3 reads TGTGCCAGCAGCTTAGGAGACAGGGGGCTAGAAGGCTACACCTTC. This codes for CASSLGDRGLEGYTF.

J is TRBJ1-2 and V is TRBV4-1; D uncertain. Germline V gene lookup returns CDR1 MGHRA and CDR2 YSYEKL. The CDR3 runs to 13 residues. Trimming removed 4 bases from V and 7 bases from J, with 13 bases in between. CDR3 sequence (DNA): TGCGCCAGCAGCCGCGTCGACTCCTCTGGCTACACCTTC. Its translation is CASSRVDSSGYTF.

This clone was detected only once. The chain employs TRBV24-1 and TRBJ2-7, with D possibly being TRBD1 (5 bases). Trimming cost V 7 bases and J 2 bases, with 11 bases left between them. This CDR3 is 13 amino acids long. Germline V gene sequence: CDR1 KGHDR, CDR2 SFDVKD. CDR3 DNA sequence: TGTGCCACCAGGGAAGACAGAACCTACGAGCAGTACTTC. This gives the protein CATREDRTYEQYF.

The chain links TRBV3-1 (or the pseudogene TRBV3-2) to TRBJ2-1, with 8 positions matching TRBD2. Per the germline V gene, CDR1 is LGHDT and CDR2 is YNNKEL (reference sequence). This CDR3 comprises 15 residues. With V trimmed by 3 bases and J by 8 bases, 9 bases remained unmatched. The CDR3 DNA is TGTGCCAGCAGCCAGGGACTAGGGGAGGGCGATGAGCAGTTCTTC. This codes for CASSQGLGEGDEQFF.

The rearrangement joins TRBV5-5 to TRBJ1-4, with D perhaps TRBD1 (6 bases). The CDR3 totals 15 residues. V gave up 2 bases and J gave up 6 bases, with 14 bases separating them. Germline values: CDR1 SGHKS, CDR2 YYEKEE (reference sequence). CDR3 sequence: CASSLAGTSDEKLFF. The CDR3 DNA is TGTGCCAGCAGCTTAGCCGGGACATCGGATGAAAAACTGTTTTTT.

This clone occurred a few times. The rearrangement uses TRBV27 and TRBJ2-1; D is unresolved. This CDR3 region has 15 residues. Deletions cut 2 bases from V and 0 bases from J, with 8 bases between. Germline CDR1 reads MNHEY; CDR2 reads SMNVEV (reference sequence). CDR3 in amino acids: CASSLGLNSYNEQFF. For the CDR3, the DNA is TGTGCCAGCAGTTTAGGGCTAAACTCCTACAATGAGCAGTTCTTC.

The table lists this clone with a few counts. The CDR3 sequence is CASRRVGGGDTGELFF. CDR3 DNA sequence: TGTGCCAGCCGTCGAGTGGGCGGGGGAGACACCGGGGAGCTGTTTTTT. V is TRBV6-6 and J is TRBJ2-2, with 7 bases identical to TRBD2. The CDR3 is 16 amino acids. V lost 8 bases and J lost 3; bases outside the gene matches: 12. Germline CDR1 is MNHNY and CDR2 is SVGAGI (reference sequence).

This clone was seen more than once but under ten times. The genes are TRBV6-6 and TRBJ1-6; D gene ambiguous. The CDR3 spans 16 residues. In germline, CDR1 is MNHNY, CDR2 SVGAGI (reference sequence). The V end lost 2 bases, the J end lost 4 bases, and 12 bases lay between the germline ends. The CDR3 spells CASSYDLGSYNSPLHF. CDR3 bases: TGTGCCAGCAGTTACGATCTCGGGTCGTATAATTCACCCCTCCACTTT.

The V and J genes are TRBV10-3 and TRBJ1-1; no clear D. This CDR3 is 13 amino acids long. Germline lookup yields CDR1 ENHRY and CDR2 SYGVKD. V was clipped by 3 bases and J by 7 bases, with 12 bases between them. The chain's CDR3 is CAISEPGNLEAFF. For the CDR3, the DNA is TGTGCCATCAGTGAACCGGGTAACCTTGAAGCTTTCTTT.